This TCR beta chain was sequenced during a study of graft-versus-host responses after intestinal transplantation. Overall study context: In this cohort, recipients had multivisceral, liver-intestinal, or isolated intestinal transplants. All recipients got anti-thymocyte globulin induction, then tacrolimus and steroids for roughly three years.

Regarding the study as a whole: GvH clonotypes were identified within recipient marrow, with a subset emerging first in ileum or blood.

Details on this clone: The target antigen is unknown.

TCRdb's table, derived via immunoSEQ multiplex PCR, lists solely in-frame clones and lacks some. The table includes about 100,000 clones, 75% to 95% detected once. With 3 bases removed from V and 8 bases from J, the gap between germline ends came to 14 bases. The CDR3 contains 14 residues. CDR1 is KGHSH, CDR2 LQKENI, per germline. This specimen consisted of unstimulated CD4+ T cells sorted from spleen or lymph node cells, obtained before transplant. This rearrangement joins TRBV18 to TRBJ1-5; a weak D match, TRBD1 (5 bases). The receptor was derived from a human donor who was the organ donor for an intestinal transplant. The CDR3 DNA sequence: TGTGCCAGCTCACCTACGGGGGGAGTGGAGCCCCAGCATTTT. It codes for CASSPTGGVEPQHF. Looking up the rest from reference TRBV18 and TRBJ1-5 gives the full variable domain: NAGVMQNPRHLVRRRGQEARLRCSPMKGHSHVYWYRQLPEEGLKFMVYLQKENIIDESGMPKERFSAEFPKEGPSILRIQQVVRGDSAAYFCASSPTGGVEPQHFGDGTRLSIL.